This TCR beta chain was observed in a study of persistence of HIV-infected CD4 T cells. About the study: Antigen stimulation activated a lower proportion of cells, more of them memory, than anti-CD3/anti-CD28 stimulation. General study findings and limits: Compared with CD3/CD28-stimulated cells, CMV- and Gag-responding cells showed lower TCRbeta richness.

Cells were stimulated nonspecifically with anti-CD3/anti-CD28 magnetic beads. Sorting selected CD4+ T cells upregulating both CD40 ligand and CD69. The libraries were made with immunoSEQ version 4 in survey mode. TCRdb's table, derived via immunoSEQ multiplex PCR, lists solely in-frame clones and lacks some. The sample lists 45,000 or so clones, about nine tenths occurring once. Germline-derived CDR1 and CDR2 are SGDLS and YYNGEE. Trimming removed 5 bases at V and 0 bases at J, with 8 bases between. The CDR3 consists of 13 residues. As concerns this clone: Antigen unknown.

The specimen comprised CD4+ T cells sorted from PBMCs after approximately 19-hour stimulation, sampled from a patient who received antiretroviral therapy. This clonotype originated in an adult woman with HIV who was CMV-seropositive. This chain links TRBV9 with TRBJ1-1, with no clear D. CDR3 DNA: TGTGCCAGCAGTGAGGGTATGAACACTGAAGCTTTCTTT. This codes for CASSEGMNTEAFF.